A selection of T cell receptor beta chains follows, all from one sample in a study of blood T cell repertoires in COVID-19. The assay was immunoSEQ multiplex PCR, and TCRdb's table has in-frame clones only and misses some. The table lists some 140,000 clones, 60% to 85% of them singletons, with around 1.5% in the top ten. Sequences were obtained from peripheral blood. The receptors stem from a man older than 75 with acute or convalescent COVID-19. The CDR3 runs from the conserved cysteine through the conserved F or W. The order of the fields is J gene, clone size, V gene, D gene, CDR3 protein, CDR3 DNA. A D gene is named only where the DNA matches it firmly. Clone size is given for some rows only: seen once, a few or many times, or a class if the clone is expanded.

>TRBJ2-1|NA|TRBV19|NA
CASSIGLRQYNEQFF
TGTGCCAGTAGTATAGGGTTGAGACAGTACAATGAGCAGTTCTTC
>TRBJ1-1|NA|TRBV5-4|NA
CASSLDPVNTEAFF
TGTGCCAGCAGCTTGGATCCGGTCAACACTGAAGCTTTCTTT
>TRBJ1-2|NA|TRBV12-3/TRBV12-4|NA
CASSLQARYGYTF
TGTGCCAGCAGTTTACAGGCGCGTTATGGCTACACCTTC
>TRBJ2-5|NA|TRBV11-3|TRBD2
CASSLDSGGGQETQYF
TGTGCCAGCAGCTTAGATTCTGGCGGGGGGCAAGAGACCCAGTACTTC
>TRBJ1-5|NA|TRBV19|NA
CASSPLGRDNQPQHF
TGTGCCAGTAGTCCTTTGGGGAGGGACAATCAGCCCCAGCATTTT
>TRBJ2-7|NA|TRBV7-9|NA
CASIPGGTVTYEQYF
TGTGCCAGCATCCCTGGGGGGACAGTGACCTACGAGCAGTACTTC
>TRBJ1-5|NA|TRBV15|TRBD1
CATSYLRDRVYQPQHF
TGTGCCACCAGCTACCTTCGGGACAGGGTTTATCAGCCCCAGCATTTT
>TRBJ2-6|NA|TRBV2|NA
CASSEGVAGANVLTF
TGTGCCAGCAGTGAAGGAGTAGCTGGGGCCAACGTCCTGACTTTC
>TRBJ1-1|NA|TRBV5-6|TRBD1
CASSLRDRTNTEAFF
TGTGCCAGCAGCCTCCGGGACAGGACGAACACTGAAGCTTTCTTT
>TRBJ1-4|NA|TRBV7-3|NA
CASSPSGAGGEKLFF
TGTGCCAGCAGCCCCTCAGGGGCCGGCGGTGAAAAACTGTTTTTT
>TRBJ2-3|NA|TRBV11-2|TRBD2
CASSLVAGGRTDTQYF
TGTGCCAGCAGCTTAGTAGCGGGGGGGCGCACAGATACGCAGTATTTT
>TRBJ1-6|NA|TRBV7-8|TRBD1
CASRPTPGQGNSPLHF
TGTGCCAGCAGACCTACCCCAGGACAGGGAAATTCACCCCTCCACTTT
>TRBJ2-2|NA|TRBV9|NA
CASSLGHRRSGELFF
TGTGCCAGCAGCTTGGGACACCGTCGGTCCGGGGAGCTGTTTTTT
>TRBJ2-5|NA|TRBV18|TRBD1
CASSPRTGEGETQYF
TGTGCCAGCTCACCAAGGACAGGGGAGGGAGAGACCCAGTACTTC
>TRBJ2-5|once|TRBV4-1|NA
CASSQDPGAGGETQYF
TGCGCCAGCAGCCAAGATCCGGGGGCCGGGGGGGAGACCCAGTACTTC
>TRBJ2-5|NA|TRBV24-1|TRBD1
CATSDYRGQVRQETQYF
TGTGCCACCAGTGATTATCGGGGACAGGTGAGGCAAGAGACCCAGTACTTC
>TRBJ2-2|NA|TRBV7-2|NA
CASSLVRTGGINTGELFF
TGTGCCAGCAGCCTAGTCAGGACAGGAGGGATTAACACCGGGGAGCTGTTTTTT
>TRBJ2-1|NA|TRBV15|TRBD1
CATSRASGTGFFEQFF
TGTGCCACCAGCAGAGCCTCCGGGACAGGGTTTTTTGAGCAGTTCTTC
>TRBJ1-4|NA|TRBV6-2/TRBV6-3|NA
CASSSVNEKLFF
TGTGCCAGCAGTTCGGTTAATGAAAAACTGTTTTTT
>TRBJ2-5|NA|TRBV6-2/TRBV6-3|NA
CASSYAGVGETQYF
TGTGCCAGCAGTTACGCCGGGGTCGGGGAGACCCAGTACTTC
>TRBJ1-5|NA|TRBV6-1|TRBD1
CASSVSGTGGFNQPQHF
TGTGCCAGCAGTGTCTCCGGGACAGGGGGCTTCAATCAGCCCCAGCATTTT
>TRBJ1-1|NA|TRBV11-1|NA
CASSLEFAVNTEAFF
TGTGCCAGCAGCTTAGAGTTCGCGGTTAACACTGAAGCTTTCTTT
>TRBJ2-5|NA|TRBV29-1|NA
CSVEASQETQYF
TGCAGCGTTGAAGCCAGTCAAGAGACCCAGTACTTC
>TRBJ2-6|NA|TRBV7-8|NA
CASSYPGLDFSGANVLTF
TGTGCCAGCAGCTACCCGGGACTGGACTTCTCTGGGGCCAACGTCCTGACTTTC
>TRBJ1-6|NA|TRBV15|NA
CATSRDRGNSPLHF
TGTGCCACCAGCAGAGATCGAGGAAATTCACCCCTCCACTTT
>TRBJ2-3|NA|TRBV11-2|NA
CASSLTGSTADTQYF
TGTGCCAGCAGCTTAACAGGGAGTACGGCAGATACGCAGTATTTT
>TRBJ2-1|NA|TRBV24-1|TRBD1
CATSDPSPTGPTYNEQFF
TGTGCCACCAGTGATCCCTCCCCGACAGGGCCTACCTACAATGAGCAGTTCTTC
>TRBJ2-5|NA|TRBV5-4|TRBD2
CASSFTSGGETQYF
TGTGCCAGCAGCTTTACTAGCGGGGGAGAGACCCAGTACTTC
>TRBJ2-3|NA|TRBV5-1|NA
CASSLDPGSSTDTQYF
TGCGCCAGCAGCTTGGATCCCGGGAGTAGCACAGATACGCAGTATTTT
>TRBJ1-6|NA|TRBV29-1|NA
CSVVVRRGSPLHF
TGCAGCGTCGTCGTTAGGAGAGGTTCACCCCTCCACTTT
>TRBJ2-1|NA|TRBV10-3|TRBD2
CAIRAGLAGADEQFF
TGTGCCATCAGAGCTGGACTAGCGGGGGCCGATGAGCAGTTCTTC
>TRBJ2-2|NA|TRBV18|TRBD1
CASSPLGTGRPPNTGELFF
TGTGCCAGCTCACCACTCGGGACAGGGCGGCCACCGAACACCGGGGAGCTGTTTTTT
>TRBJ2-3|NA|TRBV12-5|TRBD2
CASGSGLAETDTQYF
TGTGCTAGTGGTTCCGGACTAGCGGAGACAGATACGCAGTATTTT
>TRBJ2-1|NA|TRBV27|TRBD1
CASSGDRGKFQLF
TGTGCCAGCAGCGGGGACAGGGGGAAGTTTCAGCTCTTC
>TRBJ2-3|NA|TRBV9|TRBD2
CASSRAGGQDTQYF
TGTGCCAGCAGTCGGGCGGGGGGGCAGGATACGCAGTATTTT
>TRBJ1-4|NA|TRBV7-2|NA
CASIPTGNLNEKLFF
TGTGCCAGCATACCCACAGGGAACCTTAATGAAAAACTGTTTTTT
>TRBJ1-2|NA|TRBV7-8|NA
CASSLGSAKGVDYGYTF
TGTGCCAGCAGCTTAGGTTCGGCCAAGGGGGTGGACTATGGCTACACCTTC
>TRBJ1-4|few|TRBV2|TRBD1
CASLGQGNEKLFF
TGTGCCAGCCTGGGACAGGGTAATGAAAAACTGTTTTTT
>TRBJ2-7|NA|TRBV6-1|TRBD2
CASSESGGAVYEQYF
TGTGCCAGCAGTGAAAGCGGGGGGGCCGTTTACGAGCAGTACTTC
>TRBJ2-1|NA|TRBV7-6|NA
CASSSTPPGSSYNEQFF
TGTGCCAGCAGCTCCACCCCCCCGGGGAGCTCCTACAATGAGCAGTTCTTC
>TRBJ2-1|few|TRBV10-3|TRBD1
CATGTGQRDEQFF
TGTGCCACCGGGACAGGGCAAAGGGATGAGCAGTTCTTC
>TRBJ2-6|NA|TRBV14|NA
CASSQDPGSGANVLTF
TGTGCCAGCAGCCAAGACCCCGGCTCTGGGGCCAACGTCCTGACTTTC
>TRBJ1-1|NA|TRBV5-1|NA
CASSERTGSTEAFF
TGCGCCAGCAGCGAAAGGACGGGGAGCACTGAAGCTTTCTTT
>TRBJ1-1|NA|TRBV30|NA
CAWSASGPEAFF
TGTGCCTGGAGTGCCTCAGGGCCTGAAGCTTTCTTT
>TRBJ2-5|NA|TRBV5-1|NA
CASSLAARAFLETQYF
TGCGCCAGCAGCTTGGCAGCCAGGGCATTTTTGGAGACCCAGTACTTC
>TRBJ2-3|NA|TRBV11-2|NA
CASSLGGPGYRTDTQYF
TGTGCCAGCAGCTTAGGGGGTCCGGGGTACCGCACAGATACGCAGTATTTT
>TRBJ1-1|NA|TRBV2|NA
CASSTDRNTEAFF
TGTGCCAGCAGTACAGACAGGAACACTGAAGCTTTCTTT
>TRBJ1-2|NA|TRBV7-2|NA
CASSLRRDYGYTF
TGTGCCAGCAGCTTACGCAGGGACTATGGCTACACCTTC
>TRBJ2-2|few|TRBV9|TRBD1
CASSGDRVNTGELFF
TGTGCCAGCAGTGGGGACAGAGTGAACACCGGGGAGCTGTTTTTT
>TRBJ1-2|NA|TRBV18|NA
CASSPPGQAYGYTF
TGTGCCAGCTCACCACCGGGCCAGGCGTATGGCTACACCTTC
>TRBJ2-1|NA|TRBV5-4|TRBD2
CASSLGLAGGDEQFF
TGTGCCAGCAGCTTGGGACTAGCGGGGGGTGATGAGCAGTTCTTC
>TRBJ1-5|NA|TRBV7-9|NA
CASSFGSSNQPQHF
TGTGCCAGCAGCTTTGGCAGTAGCAATCAGCCCCAGCATTTT